These T cell receptor beta chains were read from a single sample in a study of neoadjuvant nivolumab and ipilimumab in lung cancer. Measured with immunoSEQ multiplex PCR; TCRdb has only the in-frame clones, and not every one. The data contain 2,000 to 2,500 clones, approximately 84% of them singletons. The source material was adjacent normal lung tissue, sampled after neoadjuvant nivolumab, alone or with ipilimumab, at or shortly before surgery. These receptors all come from an adult with non-small cell lung cancer. CDR3s include the opening cysteine and the closing phenylalanine or tryptophan. The order of the fields is V gene, clone size, D gene, J gene, CDR3 DNA, CDR3 protein. The D gene is left open where the match is weak. Size is stated for part of the rows, as once, few or many counts, or as a class when the clone is expanded.

>TRBV7-2|.|.|TRBJ1-1
TGTGCCAGCAGCTCAACCGGGGGGAACACTGAAGCTTTCTTT
CASSSTGGNTEAFF
>TRBV5-1|.|.|TRBJ1-2
TGCGCCAGCAGCTTGGAGTCCGGAAACTATGGCTACACCTTC
CASSLESGNYGYTF
>TRBV7-2|.|.|TRBJ2-3
TGTGCCAGCAGCTCTAACACAGATACGCAGTATTTT
CASSSNTDTQYF
>TRBV7-8|.|.|TRBJ2-2
TGTGCCAGCAGCTCCCTTTTGTTATCCGGGGAGCTGTTTTTT
CASSSLLLSGELFF
>TRBV2|.|TRBD2|TRBJ2-1
TGTGCCAGCAGTGGATCAGCCGGGACTAGCGCGAGGGACGAGCAGTTCTTC
CASSGSAGTSARDEQFF
>TRBV6-1|.|TRBD2|TRBJ2-7
TGTGCCAGCATCCGGAGCGGGAGGCAGACCTACGAGCAGTACTTC
CASIRSGRQTYEQYF
>TRBV9|.|.|TRBJ2-3
TGTGCCAGCAGCGTAGGGACGACCGCAGATACGCAGTATTTT
CASSVGTTADTQYF
>TRBV6-1|.|TRBD2|TRBJ2-3
TGTGCCAGCAGTGAAGATGAGGGAGGGGCAGATACGCAGTATTTT
CASSEDEGGADTQYF
>TRBV27|few|.|TRBJ2-2
TGTGCCAGCAGTTTATTAAACACCGGGGAGCTGTTTTTT
CASSLLNTGELFF
>TRBV2|.|TRBD2|TRBJ2-7
TGTGCCAGCAGTGGAGATACCACTAGCGGGACCTTCTACGAGCAGTACTTC
CASSGDTTSGTFYEQYF
>TRBV5-8|.|TRBD1|TRBJ1-2
TGTGCCAGCAGCGACGCAGGGGGGTATGGCTACACCTTC
CASSDAGGYGYTF
>TRBV7-9|.|.|TRBJ1-1
TGTGCCAGCAGTCCTAGGCCGGCTCTCTCTGAAGCTTTCTTT
CASSPRPALSEAFF
>TRBV7-9|once|TRBD2|TRBJ2-2
TGTGCCAGCAGCCCAAAGGAACTAGCGGGAGGGCCGGTAACCGGGGAGCTGTTTTTT
CASSPKELAGGPVTGELFF
>TRBV5-4|.|.|TRBJ2-1
TGTGCCAGCAGCTTGGATCCTTACAATGAGCAGTTCTTC
CASSLDPYNEQFF
>TRBV5-1|.|TRBD2|TRBJ2-3
TGCGCCAGCAGCTTCTCTAGCGGGCTGGCAGATACGCAGTATTTT
CASSFSSGLADTQYF
>TRBV7-3|.|.|TRBJ1-5
TGTGCCAGCAGCTTCTTTCAGCCCCAGCATTTT
CASSFFQPQHF
>TRBV9|.|.|TRBJ2-7
TGTGCCAGCAGCCTGACTCGTACCGGGTACGAGCAGTACTTC
CASSLTRTGYEQYF
>TRBV9|.|.|TRBJ2-7
TGTGCCAGCAGCGTAGGACACGGACCCCCCGAGGCATACGAGCAGTACTTC
CASSVGHGPPEAYEQYF